Reported below is one TCR beta chain. Additional DNA sequences in this sample encode the identical CDR3. This specimen comes from a study of T cell responses to AZD1222 COVID-19 vaccine. TCRdb's table, derived via immunoSEQ multiplex PCR, lists solely in-frame clones and lacks some. This repertoire shows approximately 97,000 clones, more than 85% found once; its top ten account for 5%. The CDR3 extends over 13 amino acids. The V end was cut by 3 bases, the J end by 3 bases, with 8 bases between. The gene calls are TRBV12-3 or TRBV12-4 and TRBJ1-1; D call uncertain. The source is an adult in good health. The material sequenced was peripheral blood, taken on day 0 of AZD1222 vaccination. The CDR3 DNA sequence: TGTGCCAGCAGTTTTTTCGGCGACACTGAAGCTTTCTTT. Translating it yields CASSFFGDTEAFF.